This T cell receptor beta chain was found in a study of identical twins. Study findings and constraints: Possibly, invariant MAIT and iNKT cells partly confounded zero-insertion analyses. Findings depended on cross-sectional statistics rather than tracking the same donors.

This clonotype was recorded at least ten times. Its antigen is unknown. Germline CDR1 and CDR2: PRHDT and FYEKMQ (reference sequence). This CDR3 contains 15 residues. The V gene lost 4 bases and the J gene lost 4 bases, with 15 bases spanning the gap. TCRdb passed the 5' RACE reads through MiXCR, listing each CDR3 protein once. The sample yields about 810,000 distinct CDR3 sequences, more than 9% seen once. The sample was also reused in another study, on yellow fever vaccine responses in identical twins.

The sequencing sample was made of PBMCs. The receptor's source is a young woman in good health. The rearrangement joins TRBV13 to TRBJ2-3, with a weak D call TRBD2 (6 bases). The CDR3 sequence: CASSSTPGVADTQYF. The DNA for the CDR3 is TGTGCCAGCAGCTCCACCCCGGGGGTGGCAGATACGCAGTATTTT.